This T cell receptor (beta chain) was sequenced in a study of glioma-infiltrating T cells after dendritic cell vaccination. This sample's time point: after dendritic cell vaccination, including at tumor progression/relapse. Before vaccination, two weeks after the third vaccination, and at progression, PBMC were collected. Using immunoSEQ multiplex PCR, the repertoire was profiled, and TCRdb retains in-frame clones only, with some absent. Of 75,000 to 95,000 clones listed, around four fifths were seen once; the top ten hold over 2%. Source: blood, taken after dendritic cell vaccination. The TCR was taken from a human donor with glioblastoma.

CDR3 sequence: CASSLAGTGTYEQYF. The CDR3, as DNA: TGCGCCAGCAGCTTGGCCGGGACAGGGACCTACGAGCAGTACTTC. The chain is built from TRBV5-1 and TRBJ2-7; TRBD1 agrees at 9 bases. Germline CDR1 SGHRS, CDR2 YFSETQ. Losses at the gene ends were 0 bases for V and 2 bases for J; bases not matched to a gene: 3. This CDR3 spans 15 amino acids.